This TCR beta chain was recovered during a study of cytomegalovirus exposure and HLA in healthy donors. The PCR employed 60 Vbeta primers together with 13 Jbeta primers. Data came from immunoSEQ multiplex PCR; TCRdb stores just in-frame clones and leaves some out. The data hold about 130,000 clones, with 79% observed a single time. Study findings and constraints: Most TCR beta V segments were productive about 90% or about 30% of the time in an earlier analysis.

With respect to this clone: Its antigen is unknown.

The sequence was collected from a man in his forties in good health and CMV-seropositive. The sample was PBMCs.

CDR3 sequence: CASNNRGNTEAFF. The CDR3 region has the DNA TGTGCCAGCAACAACAGGGGGAACACTGAAGCTTTCTTT. The chain combines TRBV6-1 with TRBJ1-1, with 7 positions matching TRBD1. The CDR3 length is 13 residues. CDR1 is MNHNS and CDR2 is SASEGT in the germline V gene. The V gene end was trimmed by 7 bases and the J gene end by 1 base; junction bases not matched to a gene: 3.